Ten or more counts support the clone carrying this T cell receptor (beta chain). The sample originates from a study of Graves' ophthalmopathy and Graves' hyperthyroidism. TCR beta CDR3 amplification used RNA transcripts. First-round RT-PCR with HTBI primers preceded a second-round multiplex PCR. A single record per CDR3 protein comes from TCRdb applying MiXCR to the multiplex PCR reads. This table has about 210,000 distinct CDR3 sequences, approximately 29% appearing once. Material: peripheral blood. The origin of this receptor is a man aged 50 to 60 with Graves' ophthalmopathy.

The CDR3 loop is CSATGTSGSTYEQYF. For the CDR3, the DNA is TGCAGTGCTACTGGGACTAGCGGGAGTACCTACGAGCAGTACTTC. The V call is TRBV20-1, the J call TRBJ2-7, with TRBD2 identical over 14 bases. The CDR3 extends over 15 amino acids. Germline trimming cut 4 bases from V and 2 bases from J; bases unmatched to any gene: 4. Germline-derived CDR1 and CDR2 are DFQATT and SNEGSKA (reference sequence).